This T cell receptor beta chain was retrieved from a study of response to subunit inactivated influenza vaccine. This clonotype was recorded a few times. The V gene lost 6 bases and the J gene lost 6 bases, with 21 bases spanning the gap. In germline, CDR1 is MNHEY, CDR2 SVGEGT. The CDR3 runs 16 residues. TCRdb reprocessed the RT-PCR reads via MiXCR and lists one record per CDR3 protein. The sample has roughly 500,000 distinct CDR3 sequences; approximately 24% are singletons. This sample was shared with a second study, whose subject was T cells expressing NK-cell markers. In that study: As the method of synthesis, 5'RACE template switching with UMIs yielded TCR beta cDNA.

This sequence originates from a man aged 45-65 years who received an inactivated influenza vaccine. The sample in question was CD4+ T cells sorted from PBMCs, obtained about 11 days after vaccination. The chain is built from TRBV6-2 or TRBV6-3 and TRBJ1-5; maybe TRBD1 (5 bases). CDR3 nucleotide sequence: TGTGCCAGCAGCCTCCGGGGATCAGGGTCAACTCAGCCCCAGCATTTT. This sequence encodes CASSLRGSGSTQPQHF.